The present T cell receptor beta chain was sequenced within a study of cytomegalovirus exposure and HLA in healthy donors (dated by TCRdb to 2015 to 2018). Concerning the study at large: An earlier analysis of approximately 640 of the donors reported approximately 290 Gb of sequence data and 100 million to 130 million unique TCR beta sequences from 150 million to 200 million T cells. In addition to the first cohort of around 670 subjects, a separate validation cohort of 120 different subjects was used. A later genetic analysis took genome-wide SNP genotypes for about three fifths of the 666 donors and used that subset as a discovery cohort. Rather than drawing on any new phenotypic data, the later analysis identified candidate immune exposures from TCR beta sequences and the way those sequences occurred across donors. An early release that covered roughly 600 HLA-typed donors contained about 300 gigabases of sequencing data and approximately 85 million unique TCR sequences. All discovery cohort repertoires had been generated using a single sequencing platform. In a later analysis, previously published TCR beta repertoires from fewer than 750 donors were re-analyzed and high-resolution HLA genotyping was added so that TCR occurrence patterns could be studied. Both class I and class II loci were covered by HLA typing, at four-digit resolution. A handful of DR-DQ haplotypes were handled as single units for association and clustering because linkage in the cohort was strong. Across roughly 420 genotyped donors of the cohort, an average of about 200,000 unique TCR beta nucleotide sequences per donor were sequenced, and approximately 17% of those sequences were non-productive. The study profiled the T cell repertoires of approximately 700 subjects by immunosequencing and related them to cytomegalovirus serostatus. To predict cytomegalovirus infection status, the study combined high-throughput TCR immunosequencing, statistical association of individual TCRs with disease status, and machine learning. The genetic ancestry cluster associated with self-reported Caucasian donors included around four fifths of the roughly 400 genotyped donors. The aim of the study was to test whether cataloging public T cell receptors could identify signatures of past pathogen exposure. The number of donors typed differed by locus, with roughly 620-630 for A, B, C, DRB1 and DQB1, roughly 520 for DQA1, some 570 for DPA1, and some 440 for DPB1. Donor age, sex, ethnicity and CMV serostatus were collected together with the repertoire data. An earlier analysis of more than 450 of the donors used high-throughput TCR beta sequencing to judge whether each TCR beta V gene segment behaved as functional or pseudogenic. General study outcomes and caveats: In a later analysis, the rate of TCR association differed among HLA loci, with DRB1 alleles having the most associated TCRs and HLA-C alleles having the fewest. Because HLA typing was missing for some donors at each locus, association tests included only the typed subset. The study gave a list of about 160 TCR beta chains associated with cytomegalovirus. In a later analysis, HLA-associated TCR beta chains were found to be more clonally expanded and to have lower generation probabilities than equally common non-associated chains. An earlier analysis of around 540 of the donors showed that most TCR beta V segments appeared in productive rearrangements either about 87% or about 30% of the time, which broadly matched IMGT annotations. In vitro tests confirmed that a few of the cytomegalovirus-associated TCR beta chains recognize cytomegalovirus antigens. Immune exposure information for the cohort was limited to CMV serostatus. The classifier was reported to diagnose cytomegalovirus status with high specificity and sensitivity in both the original cohort and the validation cohort. When HLA alleles, especially DR and DQ, strongly co-occurred, TCR associations were difficult to assign to individual alleles. The authors suggested that the approach could potentially be extended to other disease states and immunological phenotypes. An association between a missense DCLRE1C variant and V-gene and J-gene trimming of TCR beta chains was found in a later genetic analysis and replicated in an independent cohort. In a later analysis, around 15,000 TCR beta sequences were associated with specific HLA alleles at a false discovery rate of 0.05. A group of highly shared sequence variants was considered likely to be a technical artifact of the sequencing pipeline. Linkage disequilibrium might explain the correlated functional status among segregating V segments, but an unknown experimental factor could not be ruled out. Several of the top co-occurrence clusters appeared to be linked to parvovirus B19, influenza, CMV and Epstein-Barr virus, according to a later analysis. Only TCR beta chains were sequenced in this cohort, and the absence of alpha or paired-chain data limited detectable features. Compared with the approximately 700-donor mean, donors in an Asian-associated ancestry cluster had fewer N-insertions in productive TCRs, according to a later genetic analysis. In a later analysis, most CMV-associated TCR beta chains were found to appear HLA-restricted, with HLA associations seemingly driven largely by CMV exposure. A further reported finding was that TCR beta sequences accurately predicted the HLA-A and HLA-B alleles for most subjects in the first cohort. Because counts were too low, some 16 rarely observed V segments, including chromosome 9 orphons, were excluded from the earlier analysis of under 650 of the donors. Across donors, most TCR sequences were observed very rarely, whereas some public TCRs were present in many individuals. Because the 87-base-pair reads could not distinguish some IMGT-functional V segments, including TRBV6-2 and TRBV6-3, those segments were excluded. The presence/absence analyses assumed that sequencing depth was roughly uniform across donors, and that assumption may not be true.

According to the germline V gene, CDR1 reads SGHTA and CDR2 reads FQGNSA. Spanning cysteine to phenylalanine, the CDR3 consists of 15 amino acids. The sequence is cut down to CDR3 DNA, 45 bases in frame from base 1. V lost 5 bases and J lost 2 bases; the stretch between them is 15 bases long. Library preparation was by the immunoSEQ multiplex PCR assay. A mixture of 60 forward primers for TCR Vbeta segments and 13 reverse primers for TCR Jbeta segments was used in the multiplex PCR. The CDR3 region of rearranged TCR beta genes was amplified from genomic DNA by a multiplex PCR assay. The Illumina HiSeq System was used to sequence the amplified TCR beta libraries as 87-base-pair reads. The original pipeline was this. A later analysis counted about 76 million unique TCR beta chains across the 640 or so repertoires, and approximately 11 million of these chains were shared by at least two donors. To remove PCR and sequencing errors, raw reads were error-corrected and collapsed into unique sequences using a nearest-neighbor algorithm that merged closely related sequences. CDR3 sequences were aligned to IMGT reference sequences to assign V, D and J gene segments. For a sequence to be retained, a match of at least six nucleotides to both a V gene segment and a J gene segment was required. A rearrangement counted as productive if the CDR3 had no stop codons and remained in frame with V and J, and every other rearrangement counted as non-productive. Following IMGT convention, CDR3 was defined as the stretch from the second conserved V-encoded cysteine to the conserved J-encoded phenylalanine. In an earlier analysis of approximately 590 of the donors, sequences lacking an unambiguous match to a single V gene segment were excluded. In an earlier analysis of a few hundred of the donors, a V segment was called functional when productive rearrangements were above 56.7%, and segregating when the standard deviation between donors exceeded 5%. A statistical classification framework was built to diagnose cytomegalovirus status from the catalog of TCR beta chain sequences. A later analysis assigned V and J genes by comparing TCR nucleotide sequences with IMGT/GENE-DB human TR gene sequences. Using the TCRdist pipeline, a later analysis assigned CDR3 sequences along with most-parsimonious VDJ recombination scenarios. In a later analysis, every TCR beta chain was defined by the combination of its CDR3 amino acid sequence and its V-gene family, and reads without a unique V-gene family were dropped. To address suspected cross-contamination and a sequencing artifact, a later analysis removed a few hundred highly shared, low-generation-probability nucleotide sequences. A later analysis calculated a clonal expansion index for each public chain from normalized within-repertoire ranks of inferred template counts. Generation probabilities in a later analysis came from a VDJ recombination model fitted to out-of-frame rearrangements, and those results were checked against IGoR. In a later analysis, hypergeometric tests were used to score TCR-TCR, TCR-HLA and TCR-CMV co-occurrence, with a repertoire-size bias correction applied to TCR pairs. In a later analysis, false discovery rates were estimated by permuting HLA or CMV assignments 20 times. A later analysis grouped co-occurring TCRs with DBSCAN, adding TCRdist sequence similarity when clustering within HLA-allele-positive subsets. For co-occurrence clustering, repertoires with fewer than 30,000 or more than 120,000 public chains were excluded, along with roughly 5 repertoires with anomalous nucleotide sharing. TCRdb mirrors the immuneACCESS table, restricted to in-frame sequences. Some clones are absent from its copies; in checked studies, under half trace to an unresolved V gene, and the reason for the others is unknown. Clonal size and the V and J genes are those of that table, whereas D and trimming came from the DNA. This sample holds about 160,000 clones; around 80% were observed only once. The ten largest clones take up 7.5% to 9.5% of the sample.

The cohort was made up of around 720 healthy bone marrow donors. Cohort members were all nominally healthy when sampled, although unrecorded immune exposures were likely present. The donor tested CMV seropositive and was one of the 289 seropositive cohort members. A peripheral blood sample was provided by each donor, and peripheral blood mononuclear cells were used for TCR beta sequencing. The Qiagen DNeasy Blood Extraction Kit was used to extract genomic DNA from the blood cell samples. This clone has just a few counts. The clone's antigen remains unknown. Base qualities are missing; no much larger clone stands one base away.

The receptor chain draws on TRBV7-2 and TRBJ2-5; TRBD1 might be the D gene, on 5 matching bases. The sample comprised PBMCs. This clonotype was obtained from a male donor in good health and CMV-seropositive. CDR3 loop: CASSPKYRLQETQYF. The sequence in DNA is TGTGCCAGCAGCCCAAAATACAGGTTACAAGAGACCCAGTACTTC.